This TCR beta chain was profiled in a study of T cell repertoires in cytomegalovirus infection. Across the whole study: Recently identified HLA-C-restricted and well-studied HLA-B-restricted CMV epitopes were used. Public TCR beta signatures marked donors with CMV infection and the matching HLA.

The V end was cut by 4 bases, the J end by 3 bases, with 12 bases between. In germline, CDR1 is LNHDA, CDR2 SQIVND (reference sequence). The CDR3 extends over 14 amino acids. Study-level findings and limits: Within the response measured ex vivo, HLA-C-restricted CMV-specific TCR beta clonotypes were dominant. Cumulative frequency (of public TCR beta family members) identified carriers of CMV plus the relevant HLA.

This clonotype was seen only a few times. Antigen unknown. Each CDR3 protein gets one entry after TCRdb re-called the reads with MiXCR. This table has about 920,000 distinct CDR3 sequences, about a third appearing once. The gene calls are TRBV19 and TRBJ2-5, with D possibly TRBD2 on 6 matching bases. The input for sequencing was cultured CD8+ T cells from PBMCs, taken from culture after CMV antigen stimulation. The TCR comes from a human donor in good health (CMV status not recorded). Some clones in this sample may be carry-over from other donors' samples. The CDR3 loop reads CASSSGWGEETQYF. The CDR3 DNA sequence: TGTGCCAGTAGTAGCGGATGGGGGGAAGAGACCCAGTACTTC. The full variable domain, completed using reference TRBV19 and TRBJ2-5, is DGGITQSPKYLFRKEGQNVTLSCEQNLNHDAMYWYRQDPGQGLRLIYYSQIVNDFQKGDIAEGYSVSREKKESFPLTVTSAQKNPTAFYLCASSSGWGEETQYFGPGTRLLVL.